These T cell receptor beta chains were read from a single sample in a study of cytomegalovirus exposure and HLA in healthy donors. Only in-frame clones appear in the TCRdb table, and some are missing; sequencing was by immunoSEQ multiplex PCR. The record lists roughly 110,000 clones, of which the ten most abundant hold 6.8%. Sequenced input: PBMCs. All receptors come from a man in his forties in good health and CMV-seropositive. Both conserved end residues are trimmed from each CDR3. Fields, in order: J gene, V gene, CDR3 protein.

TRBJ2-2 | TRBV7-9 | ASSPQRAPTGELF
TRBJ2-2 | TRBV2 | ASSRDRGHGELF
TRBJ2-7 | TRBV20-1 | SATGGGEQY
TRBJ2-3 | TRBV25-1 | ASSHSGTITDTQY
TRBJ2-1 | TRBV5-1 | ASSLRTSGIYNEQF
TRBJ2-1 | TRBV28 | ASVPGLDFNEQF
TRBJ2-1 | TRBV15 | ATSPDRGGTMPYNEQF
TRBJ2-5 | TRBV5-1 | ASSLPAGEETQY
TRBJ2-3 | TRBV10-3 | AIRRQAVTDTQY
TRBJ2-3 | TRBV27 | ASSLSLGTGGAELHTQY
TRBJ1-5 | TRBV19 | ASSIDPGESRPQH
TRBJ2-1 | TRBV5-4 | ASSLRDRSYNEQF
TRBJ1-4 | TRBV6-5 | ASSSSSLGEKLF
TRBJ2-7 | TRBV19 | ATRMSQGTSYEQY
TRBJ2-3 | TRBV28 | ASSPSGGLAGGMSTDTQY
TRBJ1-5 | TRBV7-2 | ASSFDSSSNQPQH
TRBJ2-7 | TRBV20-1 | SARTVREQY
TRBJ1-4 | TRBV15 | ATSRRRDRVDEKLF
TRBJ1-1 | TRBV19 | ASRGGAEAF
TRBJ1-2 | TRBV28 | ASTARRDIYGYT